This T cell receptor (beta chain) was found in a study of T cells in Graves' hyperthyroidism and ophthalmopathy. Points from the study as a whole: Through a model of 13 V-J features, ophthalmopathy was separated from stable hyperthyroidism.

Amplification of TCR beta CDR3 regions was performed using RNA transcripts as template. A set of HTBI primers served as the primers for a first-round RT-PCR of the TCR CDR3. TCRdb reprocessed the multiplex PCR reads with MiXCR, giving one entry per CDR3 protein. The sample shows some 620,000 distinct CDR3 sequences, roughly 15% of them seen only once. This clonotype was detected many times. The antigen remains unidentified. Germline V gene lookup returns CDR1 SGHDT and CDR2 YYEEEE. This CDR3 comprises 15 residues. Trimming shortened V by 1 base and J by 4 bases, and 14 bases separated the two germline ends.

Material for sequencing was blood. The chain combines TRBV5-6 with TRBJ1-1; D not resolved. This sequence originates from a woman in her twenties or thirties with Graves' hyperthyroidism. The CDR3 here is CASSLWTDFITEAFF. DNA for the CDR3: TGTGCCAGCAGCTTGTGGACCGACTTTATCACTGAAGCTTTCTTT.